In its sample, the clone carrying this T cell receptor beta chain was seen a few times. Trimming shortened V by 4 bases and J by 2 bases, and 8 bases separated the two germline ends. CDR1 is SQVTM and CDR2 is ANQGSEA in the germline V gene. The CDR3 runs to 12 residues. The data originate from a study of blood T cells in healthy people across ages. Primed by a sample-barcoded 5' primer and a J-beta primer mix, a second PCR proceeded for 7 to 11 cycles. TCRdb ran MiXCR on the 5' RACE reads and lists one entry per CDR3 protein. The sample records about 670,000 distinct CDR3 sequences, less than 45% being singletons.

The sequence was obtained from an elderly man in good health. The sequenced material came from blood. The chain is built from TRBV29-1 and TRBJ1-2, with unresolved D. CDR3 in amino acids: CSVGRANYGYTF. The CDR3 coding sequence is TGCAGCGTTGGGAGGGCGAACTATGGCTACACCTTC.